This T cell receptor (beta chain) derives from a study of T cell repertoires in cytomegalovirus infection. Across the study: Peptides in the study included HLA-C-restricted and HLA-B-restricted CMV epitopes. Both CMV infection and a matching HLA type were indicated by public TCR beta signatures.

Worth noting for this clonotype: The antigen is unknown.

TCRdb re-called the reads through MiXCR, storing one row per CDR3 protein. The repertoire has around 900,000 distinct CDR3 sequences, approximately 32% of them found once; the top ten carry around 15%. The V gene lost 3 bases and the J gene lost 4 bases, with 7 bases spanning the gap. Germline lookup yields CDR1 MNHEY and CDR2 SVGEGT. The CDR3 sequence is 12 residues long. General study results and limits: Carriers of CMV and the relevant HLA type were discriminated by public TCR beta frequency. The response measured ex vivo was dominated by TCR beta clonotypes (HLA-C-restricted and CMV-specific).

The source was cultured CD8+ T cells from PBMCs, collected from culture after CMV antigen stimulation. The rearrangement joins TRBV6-2 or TRBV6-3 to TRBJ2-7; D is unresolved. The receptor was isolated from a human donor in good health (CMV status not recorded). Some clones in this sample may be carry-over from other donors' samples. The CDR3 loop is CASSYNVYEQYV. In nucleotides, the CDR3 is TGTGCCAGCAGTTATAATGTATACGAGCAGTACGTC.